Reported below is one TCR beta chain. Its antigen is not identified. This record belongs to a study of human T cells and chemical hapten exposure. The overall study: Slight differences in pooled library volume were the main source of varying TCR yields across samples. Overall study findings and caveats: No change in TCRs above 1 in 1000 frequency was produced by DPC sensitization.

V was clipped by 4 bases and J by 11 bases; unmatched bases: 12. Germline V gene sequence: CDR1 SGHRS, CDR2 YFSETQ. The CDR3 is 15 amino acids. As the library was built, unique molecular identifiers were attached to individual cDNA molecules. TCRdb used MiXCR to reprocess the 5' RACE reads, holding one entry per CDR3 protein. Of 120,000 to 150,000 distinct CDR3 sequences in the sample, around 4% were seen once. Before extraction, the whole blood was not fractionated, and total RNA was taken from it. The V and J genes are TRBV5-1 and TRBJ1-1, with TRBD1 identical over 12 bases. The receptor was derived from a female donor in good health. The CDR3 loop reads CASSVSRDRGHEAFF. The DNA of the CDR3 is TGCGCCAGCAGCGTCTCTAGGGACAGGGGGCATGAGGCTTTCTTT.